The source of this TCR beta chain is a study of CD8 T cells in Susac syndrome. Per germline, CDR1 SQVTM and CDR2 ANQGSEA. V gave up 8 bases and J gave up 5 bases; unmatched junction bases: 14. The CDR3 loop spans 15 amino acids. An amount of RNA that ranged from roughly 0.5 to 1 ug was reverse transcribed with random hexamers. Amplification of TCR beta CDR3 spanned 54 Vbeta and 13 Jbeta via immunoSEQ multiplex PCR. TCRdb re-called the immunoSEQ multiplex PCR reads with MiXCR, one entry per CDR3 protein. The sample has about 190,000 distinct CDR3 sequences; under 95% are singletons. Negative isolation was used for CD8+ and CD4+ T cells and FACS enrichment for TEMRA cells.

The source is a human donor in good health. Material: CD4+ T cells from PBMCs. The chain is built from TRBV29-1 and TRBJ2-3; TRBD2 matches 9 bases. The DNA for the CDR3 is TGCAGCTCCCGGGCGGCGGGGGGGCGAATAGATACGCAGTATTTT. It codes for CSSRAAGGRIDTQYF.